This paragraph reports one T cell receptor (beta chain). The sample is drawn from a study of blood T cell repertoires in COVID-19. Study summary: Both acute and convalescent COVID-19 samples were obtained from the United States, Italy and Spain. PBMCs, B-cell-depleted T cells, or T cells provided the cDNA or gDNA that made up the material.

In germline, CDR1 is SEHNR, CDR2 FQNEAQ (reference sequence). The CDR3 consists of 19 residues. Germline trimming cut 5 bases from V and 1 base from J; bases unmatched to any gene: 17. Original data processing: Scientists estimated how many nucleated cells there were by amplifying reference gene primers. This table comes from immunoSEQ multiplex PCR, and its TCRdb copy is limited to in-frame clones, with some not included. V, J and clone size reflect that table, while D and trimming were determined from the DNA. Seen here are fewer than 250,000 clones, 88% observed once, and the top ten hold 1.1%. The chain links TRBV7-9 to TRBJ1-2; TRBD1 aligns across 9 bases. The sequenced sample was peripheral blood. The TCR originated in a man under 40 with acute or convalescent COVID-19. In DNA form, the CDR3 reads TGTGCCAGCAGCCTGTTGAGACGCGACAGGGGGGATTATAACTATGGCTACACCTTC. It is translated as CASSLLRRDRGDYNYGYTF.